Listed below are T cell receptor beta chains from one sample, sequenced in a study of T cell repertoires in aging, cancer and after chemotherapy. A single record per CDR3 protein comes from TCRdb applying MiXCR to the multiplex PCR reads. The sample shows about 8,700 distinct CDR3 sequences, around 50% of them seen only once. The sequenced material came from blood. These receptors were taken from a human donor in good health. Each CDR3 is given with its conserved first and last residue. The size field is filled for only some rows; it gives once, few, many or a size class.

CDR3 length,clone size,V gene,CDR3 protein
12,.,TRBV12-3/TRBV12-4,CASSPGTGELFF
15,.,TRBV6-2/TRBV6-3,CASSLTSMGKETQYF
13,.,TRBV6-5,CASSTTENYGYTF
14,.,TRBV5-1,CASSLRQDHSELFF
15,few,TRBV29-1,CSAKRPGQGAATQYF
13,.,TRBV30,CAWKGTGGGEQYF
15,.,TRBV30,CAWSGGQGANQPQHF
16,.,TRBV5-6,CASSPAGTVYLAEQFF
13,few,TRBV12-3/TRBV12-4,CASSWQGRGEQYF
16,.,TRBV6-1,CASSYFLPGSRSPLHF
13,.,TRBV6-6,CASTKEGGTGQYF
15,.,TRBV15,CATSIGTSGQETQYF
14,.,TRBV12-3/TRBV12-4,CASRQGASTDTQYF
15,.,TRBV12-3/TRBV12-4,CASRRQGSGSYEQYF
16,.,TRBV15,CATSRDLRGRDQPQHF
13,.,TRBV6-4,CASSDSETTQQYF
15,.,TRBV6-1,CASSEAIWKLYEQYF
15,.,TRBV12-3/TRBV12-4,CASSPAGVPSYEQYF
12,.,TRBV30,CAWGGMHTEAFF
16,few,TRBV6-4,CASSVRCKLVEETQYF
15,.,TRBV7-2,CASSRGRGAGETQYF
15,.,TRBV19,CASSGGTGSAYGYTF
15,.,TRBV27,CASSFELFGVDEQFF
13,few,TRBV19,CASLGPPTYEQYF
19,few,TRBV19,CASSIDLRRGGYSNQPQHF
16,few,TRBV5-6,CASSEGQGALADTQYF
13,.,TRBV15,CATTRDPGYEQYF
15,few,TRBV30,CAWSVDVGPNSPLHF
16,.,TRBV5-6,CASSPQAGAHTDTQYF
15,.,TRBV18,CASSRPGQELYEQYF
11,.,TRBV11-1,CASSPLDEQFF
16,few,TRBV6-1,CASSEALTGQGYEQYF
13,.,TRBV20-1,CSASSRGLYEQYF
13,few,TRBV20-1,CSARVNRGDTQYF
18,.,TRBV29-1,CSVGGGLRSRGGAQTQYF
13,medium-sized,TRBV29-1,CSGDRGGRETQYF
13,.,TRBV30,CAWSVPGTYGYTF
16,.,TRBV18,CASSPGQALANQPQHF
16,.,TRBV12-3/TRBV12-4,CASSFRTGVITDTQYF
16,.,TRBV6-5,CASSPISRGGTYEQYF
15,few,TRBV19,CASGFRDSSTDTQYF
12,few,TRBV29-1,CSVSDSNQPQHF
18,.,TRBV7-6,CASSQERAGPLRDNEQFF